The TCR beta chain under discussion was sequenced for a study of blood T cell repertoires in COVID-19. For the study at large: Collection of acute and convalescent COVID-19 samples took place in the United States, Italy and Spain.

Measured with immunoSEQ multiplex PCR; TCRdb has only the in-frame clones, and not every one. The sample includes about 400,000 clones, roughly 86% of them seen just once. In germline, CDR1 is GTSNPN, CDR2 SVGIG (reference sequence). Trimming cost V 0 bases and J 3 bases, with 11 bases left between them. CDR3 length equals 15 residues. The rearrangement links TRBV30 to TRBJ2-2; TRBD1 is a possible D gene (5 bases). The receptor was derived from a human donor in a cohort sampled during active COVID-19. Material for sequencing was peripheral blood. CDR3 nucleotides: TGTGCCTGGAGTGTAGGGGAAGAGCACACCGGGGAGCTGTTTTTT. It encodes CAWSVGEEHTGELFF.